Below, 17 T cell receptor beta chains from the same sample are listed, as sequenced in a study of cytomegalovirus exposure and HLA in healthy donors. The PCR contained 60 Vbeta and 13 Jbeta primers. TCRdb's table, derived via immunoSEQ multiplex PCR, lists solely in-frame clones and lacks some. Its table records 70,000 to 80,000 clones. The sample was PBMCs. Source of these receptors: a man aged 40-55 years in good health and CMV-seronegative.

CDR3 nucleotide sequence: TGTGCCAGCAGTGACCAACAGGGGACCTATAATTCACCCCTCCACTTT. Protein sequence: CASSDQQGTYNSPLHF. The chain joins TRBV28 to TRBJ1-6; 7 bases match TRBD1. The junction had 6 bases not matched to a gene; V was cut back by 5 bases and J by 2 bases. The germline V gene encodes CDR1 MDHEN and CDR2 SYDVKM. This CDR3 contains 16 residues.

V is TRBV7-9 and J is TRBJ2-5, with D maybe TRBD1 (5 bases). Per germline, CDR1 SEHNR and CDR2 FQNEAQ (reference sequence). With 5 bases removed from V and 5 bases from J, the gap between germline ends came to 15 bases. The CDR3 is 14 residues long. In DNA form, the CDR3 reads TGTGCCAGCAGCCCGACAGCGCTCGGGGAGACCCAGTACTTC. It codes for CASSPTALGETQYF.

The gene calls are TRBV30 and TRBJ2-5; 10 positions match TRBD2. Germline CDR1 and CDR2: GTSNPN and SVGIG (reference sequence). The CDR3 contains 13 residues. The V segment lost 5 bases and the J segment 2 bases; nucleotides outside the gene matches: 2. The CDR3 is CAWVLAGQETQYF. The CDR3 nucleotides read TGTGCCTGGGTACTAGCGGGACAAGAGACCCAGTACTTC.

The J gene is TRBJ2-3, the V gene TRBV7-2, with 10 bases aligning to TRBD2. After removal of 4 bases from V and 2 bases from J, the junction contained 6 bases not matched to a gene. This CDR3 comprises 16 residues. Germline V gene lookup returns CDR1 SGHTA and CDR2 FQGNSA. CDR3 loop: CASSWDLAGDTDTQYF. CDR3 nucleotides: TGTGCCAGCAGCTGGGACCTAGCGGGGGACACAGATACGCAGTATTTT.

The V and J genes are TRBV5-1 and TRBJ2-5; 8 bases match TRBD1. The CDR3 extends over 16 amino acids. With 0 bases clipped from V and 2 bases from J, the junction kept 6 bases outside the gene matches. Per germline, CDR1 SGHRS and CDR2 YFSETQ. CDR3 sequence (DNA): TGCGCCAGCAGCTTGGTTGCCGGACAGGGTCAAGAGACCCAGTACTTC. Its translation is CASSLVAGQGQETQYF.

The chain carries TRBV11-2 and TRBJ2-7, with 7 bases matching TRBD1. Looked up from germline, CDR1 is SGHAT and CDR2 is FQNNGV. Trimming at V came to 3 bases and at J to 1 base, leaving 6 bases not matched to a gene. This CDR3 spans 15 amino acids. The CDR3 DNA follows: TGTGCCAGCAGCTTCATCCGGGACAGTTCCTACGAGCAGTACTTC. As protein: CASSFIRDSSYEQYF.

The rearrangement uses TRBV6-5 and TRBJ2-7; 8 bases fit TRBD1. This CDR3 is 13 amino acids long. Germline V gene lookup returns CDR1 MNHEY and CDR2 SVGAGI. V lost 6 bases and J lost 4; bases outside the gene matches: 5. CDR3 in amino acids: CASSLDRGYEQYF. The DNA for the CDR3 is TGTGCCAGCAGCCTCGACAGGGGTTACGAGCAGTACTTC.

The gene calls are TRBV6-1 and TRBJ1-2, with a possible D match to TRBD1 (5 bases). Trimming pared 7 bases from V and 8 bases from J, leaving 17 bases between. CDR1 and CDR2 (germline): MNHNS, SASEGT. The CDR3 is 13 residues long. In DNA form, the CDR3 reads TGTGCCAGCAACTTCAGGGCTGCGGTCGGCTACACCTTC. Translated: CASNFRAAVGYTF.

This chain uses TRBV6-6 with TRBJ1-5; D possibly corresponds to TRBD1 (5 bases). V was clipped by 7 bases and J by 3 bases, with 19 bases between them. The CDR3 is 16 residues long. Germline V gene lookup returns CDR1 MNHNY and CDR2 SVGAGI (reference sequence). The DNA of the CDR3 is TGTGCCAGCACCAACCTTATTACAGGAAACAATCAGCCCCAGCATTTT. It encodes CASTNLITGNNQPQHF.

The chain recombines TRBV19 with TRBJ1-2; 9 nucleotides match TRBD1. The germline CDR1 and CDR2 sequences are LNHDA and SQIVND (reference sequence). After removal of 5 bases from V and 5 bases from J, the junction contained 12 bases not matched to a gene. The CDR3 is 16 amino acids. The CDR3 DNA reads TGTGCCAGTAGTTACCGCAGGGACAGGGAAGATTATGGCTACACCTTC. The encoded protein is CASSYRRDREDYGYTF.

The rearrangement joins TRBV6-1 to TRBJ1-2; D not certain. Between the trimmed V and J ends, which lost 6 bases and 4 bases, there was a span of 12 bases. The CDR3 contains 13 residues. CDR1 and CDR2 (germline): MNHNS, SASEGT. The CDR3 here is CASRTSTIYGYTF. DNA of the CDR3: TGTGCCAGCAGGACAAGTACGATCTATGGCTACACCTTC.

DNA of the CDR3: TGTGCCAGCTCACTCCGACAGGGTTGGGGGGCCACTGAAGCTTTCTTT. Translation gives CASSLRQGWGATEAFF. V and J are TRBV18 and TRBJ1-1; TRBD1 agrees at 7 bases. The CDR3 loop spans 16 amino acids. Per the germline V gene, CDR1 is KGHSH and CDR2 is LQKENI. V trimming: 4 bases; J trimming: 4 bases; junction bases outside the gene matches: 12.

CDR3 DNA: TGTGCCAGCAGGAGAGGGGGTCAATGGGACACTGAAGCTTTCTTT. Its translation is CASRRGGQWDTEAFF. The V gene is TRBV6-5, the J gene TRBJ1-1; D possibly corresponds to TRBD1 (6 bases). The V gene lost 6 bases and the J gene lost 3 bases, with 17 bases spanning the gap. The CDR3 loop spans 15 amino acids. Germline V gives CDR1 MNHEY, CDR2 SVGAGI.

The chain uses TRBV29-1 and TRBJ2-3, with D possibly TRBD1 on 5 matching bases. In germline, CDR1 is SQVTM, CDR2 ANQGSEA. The CDR3 runs to 13 residues. The V gene lost 1 base and the J gene lost 2 bases, with 7 bases spanning the gap. The CDR3 loop reads CSVEGGHTDTQYF. For the CDR3, the DNA is TGCAGCGTTGAAGGCGGACACACAGATACGCAGTATTTT.

The chain couples TRBV4-1 to TRBJ2-5, with 7 bases matching TRBD2. The DNA end is more similar to TRBJ2-7, so the J call may be wrong. Germline assignment: CDR1 MGHRA and CDR2 YSYEKL. This CDR3 is built from 15 residues. CDR3 DNA: TGCGCCAGCAGCCCGGCGGGGGTTTTAAGCTACGAGCAGTACTTC. Its translation: CASSPAGVLSYEQYF.

The V gene is TRBV14, the J gene TRBJ2-2, with a tentative D call TRBD2 (5 bases). The V end was cut by 3 bases, the J end by 0 bases, with 14 bases between. This CDR3 comprises 17 residues. Germline CDR1 is SGHDN and CDR2 is FVKESK. CDR3 region: CASSQRAGPANTGELFF. DNA of the CDR3: TGTGCCAGCAGCCAGAGGGCGGGTCCGGCGAACACCGGGGAGCTGTTTTTT.

This chain links TRBV5-8 with TRBJ1-5; weak D call: TRBD1 (6 bases). Germline lookup yields CDR1 SGHTS and CDR2 YDEGEE. There are 14 residues in the CDR3. V was clipped by 5 bases and J by 8 bases, with 17 bases between them. CDR3 sequence (DNA): TGTGCCAGCAGGCGGTGGGGGCCACCCGAGCCCCAGCATTTT. Translated: CASRRWGPPEPQHF. The full variable domain, with the rest looked up from reference TRBV5-8 and TRBJ1-5, is EAGVTQSPTHLIKTRGQQATLRCSPISGHTSVYWYQQALGLGLQFLLWYDEGEERNRGNFPPRFSGRQFPNYSSELNVNALELEDSALYLCASRRWGPPEPQHFGDGTRLSIL.